This T cell receptor (beta chain) was obtained from a study of T cells in Graves' hyperthyroidism and ophthalmopathy. V was trimmed by 0 bases and J by 0 bases, leaving 2 bases between them. CDR3 length: 13 amino acids. Germline assignment: CDR1 LGHNA and CDR2 YNFKEQ. Authors of the study amplified TCR beta CDR3 regions from RNA transcripts. The TCR CDR3 first-round RT-PCR relied on the HTBI primer set. One entry per CDR3 protein, called by TCRdb with MiXCR from the multiplex PCR reads. The table lists some 560,000 distinct CDR3 sequences, 15% to 19% of them singletons. The TCR originated in a woman in her twenties or thirties with Graves' hyperthyroidism. Sequencing used blood. This rearrangement joins TRBV4-2 to TRBJ1-2; no definite D call. Here the CDR3 DNA reads TGTGCCAGCAGCCAAGACACTAACTATGGCTACACCTTC. Amino acids: CASSQDTNYGYTF.